This T cell receptor (beta chain) is from a study of blood T cells in healthy people across ages. A second PCR, run for about 6 to 11 cycles, used a sample-barcoded 5' primer plus a J-beta primer mix. One entry per CDR3 protein, called by TCRdb with MiXCR from the 5' RACE reads. This table holds under 800,000 distinct CDR3 sequences, approximately 21% found once. At least 6 million PBMCs were isolated per sample. The J segment lost 7 bases and the V segment lost 4 bases, leaving 19 bases of the junction unmatched. The CDR3 is made up of 18 amino acids. The germline V gene has CDR1 DFQATT and CDR2 SNEGSKA (reference sequence). Notes on the study in general: No conclusive comparison of naive versus antigen-experienced cells was possible with unsorted PBMCs.

In the case of this clonotype: Its antigen is as yet unknown.

The clonotype comes from a man between 70 and 80 years old in good health. This chain connects TRBV20-1 to TRBJ2-5, with 12 nucleotides matching TRBD1. The source material was blood. The CDR3 here is CSATYGTGGLQPIWTQYF. The DNA for the CDR3 is TGCAGTGCTACCTACGGGACAGGGGGCTTACAGCCCATTTGGACCCAGTACTTC.